The sequence of this T cell receptor (beta chain) was determined in a study of T cells in Graves' hyperthyroidism and ophthalmopathy. Ophthalmopathy cases met thresholds of Clinical Activity Score at least 3, NOSPECS grade at least 4 and duration under 3 months. The PBMCs were sourced from fresh peripheral blood (approximately 9 ml). This clonotype has ten or more counts. The antigen is undetermined. Trimming cost V 8 bases and J 1 base, with 11 bases left between them. The CDR3 loop spans 13 amino acids. Germline V gives CDR1 MNHNS, CDR2 SASEGT. Points from the study as a whole: Model output signaled ophthalmopathy a median roughly 6.5 months ahead of onset.

RNA transcripts yielded amplified TCR beta CDR3 regions. The HTBI set primed first-round TCR CDR3 RT-PCR. MiXCR was run by TCRdb on the multiplex PCR reads, yielding one entry per CDR3 protein. Here the sample spans 350,000 or so distinct CDR3 sequences, about a sixth being singletons. What was sequenced was blood. V and J are TRBV6-1 and TRBJ1-1; weak D call: TRBD1 (5 bases). This receptor was identified in a woman between 40 and 55 years old with Graves' ophthalmopathy. The CDR3 region is CASRSGGNTEAFF. CDR3 nucleotides: TGTGCCAGCCGCTCCGGGGGGAACACTGAAGCTTTCTTT.